The rows below give T cell receptor beta chains drawn from one sample of a study of early T cells in non-severe SARS-CoV-2 infection. One entry per CDR3 protein, called by TCRdb with MiXCR from the 5' RACE reads. The sample carries about 83,000 distinct CDR3 sequences, roughly 12% recorded once. Specimen: whole blood. The receptors here all came from an adult who was a healthcare worker with PCR-confirmed SARS-CoV-2 infection or an uninfected control (not recorded which). CDR3s include the opening cysteine and the closing phenylalanine or tryptophan. Each record gives: CDR3 DNA, CDR3 protein, D gene, V gene, clone size, J gene. The D gene is left open where the match is weak. The listing skips clone size in some rows; elsewhere it reads once, few, many or a size class.

DNA: TGTGCCAGCAGTGCTGTGGGCTACGAGCAGTACTTC
CDR3: CASSAVGYEQYF
D: .
V: TRBV12-3/TRBV12-4
size: few
J: TRBJ2-7

DNA: TGTGCCAGTAGTATAGGTAGGGCTGAAGCTTTCTTT
CDR3: CASSIGRAEAFF
D: .
V: TRBV19
size: .
J: TRBJ1-1

DNA: TGTGCCAGTAGTATAGATCTCCAAACCGGGACAACATATGGCTACACCTTC
CDR3: CASSIDLQTGTTYGYTF
D: .
V: TRBV19
size: .
J: TRBJ1-2

DNA: TGTGCCAGCAGCTTGGTACTAAACTACGAGCAGTACTTC
CDR3: CASSLVLNYEQYF
D: .
V: TRBV5-4
size: few
J: TRBJ2-7

DNA: TGTGCCAGCAGCTCGAGCGACCGTACGTACGAGCAGTACTTC
CDR3: CASSSSDRTYEQYF
D: .
V: TRBV13
size: few
J: TRBJ2-7

DNA: TGCGCCAGCAGCTTGGTGTTGCGGGAGACGGGTAACGAGCAGTTCTTC
CDR3: CASSLVLRETGNEQFF
D: TRBD2
V: TRBV5-1
size: once
J: TRBJ2-1

DNA: TGTGCCAGCAGCTTACGGGGAACGGGAGCTTCTTGGAATGAGCAGTTCTTC
CDR3: CASSLRGTGASWNEQFF
D: .
V: TRBV13
size: few
J: TRBJ2-1

DNA: TGCAGTGCTGATAGCGGCACAGATACGCAGTATTTT
CDR3: CSADSGTDTQYF
D: .
V: TRBV20-1
size: many
J: TRBJ2-3

DNA: TGTGCCAGCAGCTTGTACCCGGGGATCTATGGCTACACCTTC
CDR3: CASSLYPGIYGYTF
D: .
V: TRBV7-6
size: many
J: TRBJ1-2

DNA: TGCGCCAGCAGCCCTGGACAGCTCACAGATACGCAGTATTTT
CDR3: CASSPGQLTDTQYF
D: .
V: TRBV5-1
size: .
J: TRBJ2-3

DNA: TGCAGCGGACTAGCGGGGTACAATGAGCAGTTCTTC
CDR3: CSGLAGYNEQFF
D: TRBD2
V: TRBV29-1
size: .
J: TRBJ2-1

DNA: TGTGCCAGCAGTCGGGCACGGGACAGGGTTCCTAGATCAGACGAGCAGTACTTC
CDR3: CASSRARDRVPRSDEQYF
D: TRBD1
V: TRBV13
size: .
J: TRBJ2-7

DNA: TGCGCCAGCAGTCAACAGGGGTGGAGGGCTGAAGCTTTCTTT
CDR3: CASSQQGWRAEAFF
D: TRBD1
V: TRBV4-1
size: many
J: TRBJ1-1

DNA: TGTGCCAGCAGCTTAGATGCGCCTCGCCGGCCCATGAACACTGAAGCTTTCTTT
CDR3: CASSLDAPRRPMNTEAFF
D: .
V: TRBV7-2
size: few
J: TRBJ1-1

DNA: TGCAGCGTTGAAACGCCGGGGAACGAGCAGTACTTC
CDR3: CSVETPGNEQYF
D: .
V: TRBV29-1
size: many
J: TRBJ2-7

DNA: TGCGCCAGCAGCCCCTTCTCCCTAGCGGGGGCCTACGAGCAGTACTTC
CDR3: CASSPFSLAGAYEQYF
D: TRBD2
V: TRBV5-1
size: .
J: TRBJ2-7